This T cell receptor beta chain was observed in a study of T cells in Graves' hyperthyroidism and ophthalmopathy (dated by TCRdb to between 2018 and 2021). A note on the overall study: TCR V-J signatures able to tell the groups apart were searched for in a discovery cohort of 95 or so patients, of whom fewer than 45 had Graves' ophthalmopathy and around 57 had stable Graves' hyperthyroidism. Prospective prediction of ophthalmopathy was tested in an independent validation cohort consisting of 18 hyperthyroidism patients and some 17 patients who later progressed to ophthalmopathy. For training and testing, the 100 or so patients in the discovery cohort were randomly divided in a 7:3 ratio. The study also compared thyroid tissue and blood T-cell repertoires from more than 5 Graves' hyperthyroidism patients. The paper reports TCR Vbeta CDR3 sequencing of 135 peripheral blood samples: 40 to 45 ophthalmopathy, approximately 74 hyperthyroidism and around 17 progressor patients. Once sampling was done, hyperthyroidism patients were given methimazole at a starting dose of 30 mg daily, whereas ophthalmopathy patients were given high-dose intravenous methylprednisolone.

The germline V gene encodes CDR1 SGHTA and CDR2 FQGTGA. Including the terminal cysteine and phenylalanine, the CDR3 comprises 14 residues. The retained sequence is limited to the CDR3, 42 bases, with the frame set at the first base. TCR beta CDR3 regions were amplified from RNA transcripts. For the first round of RT-PCR on the TCR CDR3, the HTBI primer set was used together with the Qiagen OneStep RT-PCR kit. Libraries were constructed in a second round of multiplex PCR, after which size selection and purification were performed. Libraries were sequenced paired-end with 100 bp reads on an Illumina HiSeq2000. Turning to the authors' computational methods: SOAPnuke was used to process the raw data, throwing out any read that contained adapters or uncalled bases, had a mean Phred below 15, or lacked an exact constant-primer or identifier match. COPE v1.2.5 was used to merge the high-quality paired reads, and each unique nucleotide sequence was defined as a clonotype. MiTCR v1.1 was used to align the clonotypes against IMGT TRBV, TRBD and TRBJ reference segments. The analysis included only V-J combinations with a frequency above 0.0001, which together covered around 99% of the repertoires. A TCS score was defined as the ratio between F50 (clonal expansion) and ExV (chaos), using BLOSUM62-based TCRdist between CDR3 peptides within each V-J. Welch's t-statistics and random forest reduced just over 500 V-J features to roughly 13, which were used in a naive Bayes classifier (R e1071). The similarity between thyroid and blood repertoires was quantified using the Morisita-Horn index. TCRdb reprocessed the public reads (quality trimming at Q25 with fastp, clone calling with MiXCR) and kept in-frame beta chains. Rows with one shared CDR3 protein collapse into an entry with the most common genes and DNA. The V and J calls and clone size are TCRdb's, not the authors'. Within this sample are about 570,000 distinct CDR3 sequences, with roughly 50% of them counted one time only. The top ten clonotypes cover roughly 20% of the sample.

A word on this clonotype: Its antigen remains undetermined. The junction departs from the called germline gene at one end, perhaps through a read error.

General conclusions and limits of the study: In validation, progression to ophthalmopathy was predicted by the model with roughly 71% sensitivity and 72% to 85% specificity, a median of roughly 6.4 months before onset. Blood samples also contained most of the expanded thyroid clonotypes (frequency above 0.001), which suggests that blood repertoires may reflect thyroid immune responses. Sample size was not statistically predetermined, and blinding of investigators to group allocation was not performed. Ophthalmopathy was separated from stable hyperthyroidism by a 13 V-J signature model, with around 88% sensitivity and about 81% specificity obtained in cross-validation and 80%/75% obtained in testing.

Any patient with an uncontrolled infection, another autoimmune disease, pregnancy or lactation was excluded. Clinical symptoms, serum thyroxine and TRAb, thyroid ultrasound, and orbital computed tomography formed the basis for the diagnoses. Trizol reagent was used to extract total RNA, and RNA quality was then checked on an Agilent 2100 Bioanalyzer. Sequencing was done on a sample of peripheral blood or thyroid tissue (not recorded which). The rearrangement joined TRBV7-3 to TRBJ2-7; TRBD2 is a possible D gene, resting on 5 matching bases. The clonotype originates from an adult woman with Graves' disease, either hyperthyroidism or ophthalmopathy (not recorded which). The DNA reads as follows: TGTGCCAGCGGCAAGACACTGAACACCGGGGAGCTGTACTTC. This translates into CASGKTLNTGELYF.